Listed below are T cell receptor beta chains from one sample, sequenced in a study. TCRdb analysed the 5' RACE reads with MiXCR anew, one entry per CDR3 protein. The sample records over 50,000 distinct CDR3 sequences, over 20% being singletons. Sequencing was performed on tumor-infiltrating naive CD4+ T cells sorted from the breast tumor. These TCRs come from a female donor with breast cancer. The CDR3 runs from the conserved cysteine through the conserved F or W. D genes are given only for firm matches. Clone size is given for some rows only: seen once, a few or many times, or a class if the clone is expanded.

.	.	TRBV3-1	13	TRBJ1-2	CASSQPVNYGYTF	TGTGCCAGCAGCCAGCCCGTTAACTATGGCTACACCTTC
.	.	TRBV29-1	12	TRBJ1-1	CSVTGTYTEAFF	TGCAGCGTTACCGGGACGTATACTGAAGCTTTCTTT
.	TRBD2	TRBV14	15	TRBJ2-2	CASSPGLAGARELFF	TGTGCCAGCAGCCCGGGACTAGCGGGAGCCAGGGAGCTGTTTTTT
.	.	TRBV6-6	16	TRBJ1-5	CASISGIRSSNQPQHF	TGTGCCAGCATTTCAGGGATCCGCTCTAGCAATCAGCCCCAGCATTTT
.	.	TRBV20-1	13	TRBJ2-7	CSAQTGPAYEQYF	TGCAGTGCTCAGACAGGCCCGGCCTACGAGCAGTACTTC
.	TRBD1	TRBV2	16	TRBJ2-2	CASSENLPGGTGELFF	TGTGCCAGCAGTGAAAATTTGCCAGGGGGCACCGGGGAGCTGTTTTTT
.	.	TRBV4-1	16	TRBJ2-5	CASSPSGQAFQETQYF	TGCGCCAGCAGCCCTTCGGGACAAGCATTCCAAGAGACCCAGTACTTC
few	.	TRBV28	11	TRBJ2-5	CASTSRVGLVF	TGTGCCAGCACCTCTCGCGTAGGGCTAGTCTTC
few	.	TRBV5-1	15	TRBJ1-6	CASRLSAGSNSPLHF	TGCGCCAGCAGGCTTTCTGCAGGATCTAATTCACCCCTCCACTTT
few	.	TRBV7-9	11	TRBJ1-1	CASSFGGSAFF	TGTGCCAGCAGCTTTGGGGGTTCAGCTTTCTTT
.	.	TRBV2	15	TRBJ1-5	CASSFQGSGNQPQHF	TGTGCCAGCAGTTTTCAGGGCAGTGGCAATCAGCCCCAGCATTTT
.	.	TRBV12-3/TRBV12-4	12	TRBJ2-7	CATAGDNYEQYF	TGTGCCACAGCTGGGGACAACTACGAGCAGTACTTC
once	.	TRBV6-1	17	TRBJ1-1	CASSETGGSVGDTEAFF	TGTGCCAGCAGTGAAACGGGAGGGTCAGTGGGGGACACTGAAGCTTTCTTT
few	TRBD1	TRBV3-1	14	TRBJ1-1	CASSLDRGQTEAFF	TGTGCCAGCAGTCTAGACAGGGGGCAAACTGAAGCTTTCTTT
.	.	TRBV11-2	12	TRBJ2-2	CASSLEGGEPFF	TGTGCCAGCAGCTTAGAGGGCGGGGAGCCGTTTTTT
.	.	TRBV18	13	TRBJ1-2	CASSRLDGYGYTF	TGTGCCAGCTCACGACTGGACGGCTATGGCTACACCTTC
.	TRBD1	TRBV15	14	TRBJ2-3	CATSARAGGDTQYF	TGTGCCACCAGCGCCCGAGCAGGGGGCGATACGCAGTATTTT
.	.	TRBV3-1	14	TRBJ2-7	CASSAGAGAVEQYF	TGTGCCAGCAGCGCAGGGGCAGGGGCGGTCGAGCAGTACTTC
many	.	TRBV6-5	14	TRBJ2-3	CASSSPGLSDTQYF	TGTGCCAGCAGCTCACCAGGGCTATCTGATACGCAGTATTTT
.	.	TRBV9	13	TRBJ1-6	CASRGPYNSPLHF	TGTGCCAGCAGGGGACCGTATAATTCACCCCTCCACTTT
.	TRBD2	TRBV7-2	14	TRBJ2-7	CASSGPGGVYEQYF	TGTGCCAGCAGCGGCCCGGGGGGTGTCTACGAGCAGTACTTC
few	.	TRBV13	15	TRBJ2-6	CASSFRGTGANVLTF	TGTGCCAGCAGCTTTCGAGGCACTGGGGCCAACGTCCTGACTTTC
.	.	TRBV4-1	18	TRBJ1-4	CASSQDWPSFRTNEKLFF	TGCGCCAGCAGCCAAGATTGGCCCAGCTTTAGAACTAATGAAAAACTGTTTTTT
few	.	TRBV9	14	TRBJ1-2	CASSVEGGPYGYTF	TGTGCCAGCAGCGTAGAGGGGGGGCCCTATGGCTACACCTTC
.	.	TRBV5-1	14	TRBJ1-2	CASSTDSSIYGYTF	TGCGCCAGCAGCACGGATTCAAGTATCTATGGCTACACCTTC
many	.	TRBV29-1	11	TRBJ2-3	CSVQGLDTQYF	TGCAGCGTCCAGGGGTTAGATACGCAGTATTTT
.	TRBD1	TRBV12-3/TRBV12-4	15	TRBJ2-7	CASSLEGQGTYEQYF	TGTGCCAGCAGTTTGGAGGGACAGGGTACCTACGAGCAGTACTTC
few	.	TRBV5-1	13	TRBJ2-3	CASSLSGEDTQYF	TGCGCCAGCAGCTTGAGTGGGGAAGATACGCAGTATTTT
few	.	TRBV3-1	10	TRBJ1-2	CATYYGSYTF	TGTGCCACCTACTACGGTAGCTACACCTTC
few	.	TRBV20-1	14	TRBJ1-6	CSARGGGGGSPLHF	TGCAGTGCTAGAGGGGGAGGGGGAGGTTCACCCCTCCACTTT
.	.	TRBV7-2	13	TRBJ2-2	CASSFPAGGELFF	TGTGCCAGCAGCTTTCCGGCCGGAGGGGAGCTGTTTTTT
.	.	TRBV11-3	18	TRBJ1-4	CASSQSGTFQTTNEKLFF	TGTGCCAGCAGCCAAAGCGGGACCTTCCAAACAACTAATGAAAAACTGTTTTTT
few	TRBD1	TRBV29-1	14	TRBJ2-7	CSARAGGGAYEQYF	TGCAGCGCCCGAGCAGGGGGCGGTGCCTACGAGCAGTACTTC
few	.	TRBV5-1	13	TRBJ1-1	CASNEWGYTEAFF	TGCGCCAGCAATGAGTGGGGGTACACTGAAGCTTTCTTT
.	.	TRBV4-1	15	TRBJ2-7	CASSPSRRGTYEQYF	TGCGCCAGCAGCCCATCGCGCCGAGGCACCTACGAGCAGTACTTC
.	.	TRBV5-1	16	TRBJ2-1	CASSPDIVGTYNEQFF	TGCGCCAGCAGCCCAGATATCGTGGGGACCTACAATGAGCAGTTCTTC
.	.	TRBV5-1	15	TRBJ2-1	CASSFPGLVSPEQFF	TGCGCCAGCAGCTTCCCGGGACTTGTATCCCCTGAGCAGTTCTTC
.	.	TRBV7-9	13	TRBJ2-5	CASRRGPQETQYF	TGTGCCAGCAGGAGGGGACCTCAAGAGACTCAGTACTTC
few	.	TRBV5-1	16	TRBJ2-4	CASSPVGSGNQNIQYF	TGCGCCAGCAGCCCAGTGGGGAGCGGAAACCAAAACATTCAGTACTTC
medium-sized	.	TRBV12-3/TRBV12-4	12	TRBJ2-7	CASSLGTYEQYF	TGTGCCAGCAGTTTAGGGACTTACGAGCAGTACTTC
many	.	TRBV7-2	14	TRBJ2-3	CASSSGGLPDTQYF	TGTGCCAGCAGCTCTGGAGGCCTCCCAGATACGCAGTATTTT
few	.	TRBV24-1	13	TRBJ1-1	CATSDRNRLEAFF	TGTGCCACCAGTGACAGAAACAGGCTTGAAGCTTTCTTT
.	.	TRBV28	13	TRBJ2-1	CASSLVTGNEQFF	TGTGCCAGCAGTTTAGTCACAGGGAATGAGCAGTTCTTC
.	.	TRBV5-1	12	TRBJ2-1	CASSPDYNEQFF	TGCGCCAGCAGCCCCGATTACAATGAGCAGTTCTTC
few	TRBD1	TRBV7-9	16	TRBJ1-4	CASSLVLTGVNEKLFF	TGTGCCAGCAGCTTAGTGCTGACAGGGGTTAATGAAAAACTGTTTTTT
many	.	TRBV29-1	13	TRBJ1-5	CSAQPGPYQPQHF	TGCAGCGCCCAACCGGGACCGTATCAGCCCCAGCATTTT
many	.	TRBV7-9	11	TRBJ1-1	CASSLLGEAFF	TGTGCCAGCAGCTTACTCGGTGAAGCTTTCTTT
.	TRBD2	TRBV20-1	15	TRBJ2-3	CSARGLAGHTDTQYF	TGCAGTGCTCGGGGACTAGCGGGACACACAGATACGCAGTATTTT
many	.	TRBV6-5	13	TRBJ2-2	CASAPHNTGELFF	TGTGCCAGCGCGCCACACAACACCGGGGAGCTGTTTTTT
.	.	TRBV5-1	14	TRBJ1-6	CASSFAGNNSPLHF	TGCGCCAGCAGCTTTGCAGGGAATAATTCACCCCTCCACTTT
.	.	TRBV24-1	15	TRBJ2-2	CATSATTKNTGELFF	TGTGCCACCAGTGCTACGACAAAGAACACCGGGGAGCTGTTTTTT
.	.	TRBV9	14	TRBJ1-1	CASSVQGEGTEAFF	TGTGCCAGCAGCGTCCAAGGGGAAGGCACTGAAGCGTTCTTT
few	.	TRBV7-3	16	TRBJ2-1	CASSPQGLASYNEQFF	TGTGCCAGCAGCCCCCAAGGGCTAGCCTCCTACAATGAGCAGTTCTTC
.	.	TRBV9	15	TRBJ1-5	CASSVGGGEHQPQHF	TGTGCCAGCAGCGTAGGAGGGGGGGAACATCAGCCCCAGCATTTT